A selection of T cell receptor beta chains follows, all from one sample in a study of shared T cell receptors in the human thymus. TCRdb keeps only in-frame clones here, not all; method: immunoSEQ multiplex PCR. Seen here are under 850,000 clones, roughly 90% observed once, and the top ten hold about 0.01%. These data are also associated with another study on human thymus T cells.

Sequencing was done on a sample of thymocytes. The receptors stem from a boy under two years old with a congenital heart defect. Each CDR3 is given with its conserved first and last residue. The D gene is left open where the match is weak. Expanded clones are given a class, and other clones once, few, many or no size at all.

cdr3_aa: CASSQWATGELFF
cdr3_nt: TGTGCCAGCAGCCAATGGGCCACCGGGGAGCTGTTTTTT
j_call: TRBJ2-2
v_call: TRBV14
d_call: -
clone_size: -

cdr3_aa: CASSLGGRFVSDEQFF
cdr3_nt: TGTGCCAGCAGCTTAGGCGGGAGATTTGTTTCCGATGAGCAGTTCTTC
j_call: TRBJ2-1
v_call: TRBV7-9
d_call: TRBD2
clone_size: -

cdr3_aa: CASGLAKRQGRVKLFF
cdr3_nt: TGTGCTAGTGGTTTGGCGAAACGGCAGGGAAGGGTAAAACTGTTTTTT
j_call: TRBJ1-4
v_call: TRBV12-5
d_call: -
clone_size: -

cdr3_aa: CSGGGAGNTEAFF
cdr3_nt: TGCAGCGGGGGGGGTGCCGGGAACACTGAAGCTTTCTTT
j_call: TRBJ1-1
v_call: TRBV29-1
d_call: -
clone_size: -

cdr3_aa: CASRRDFMTLTNTGELFF
cdr3_nt: TGTGCCAGTCGCCGGGACTTCATGACACTGACGAACACCGGGGAGCTGTTTTTT
j_call: TRBJ2-2
v_call: TRBV19
d_call: -
clone_size: once

cdr3_aa: CASSPNSDRVEQPQHF
cdr3_nt: TGTGCCAGCAGCCCAAACTCCGACAGGGTGGAGCAGCCCCAGCATTTT
j_call: TRBJ1-5
v_call: TRBV27
d_call: TRBD1
clone_size: -

cdr3_aa: CASSFLPSASYEQYF
cdr3_nt: TGTGCCAGCAGTTTCCTTCCTAGCGCTTCCTACGAGCAGTACTTC
j_call: TRBJ2-7
v_call: TRBV28
d_call: -
clone_size: -

cdr3_aa: CASSGAGELFF
cdr3_nt: TGTGCCAGCTCCGGGGCCGGGGAGCTGTTTTTT
j_call: TRBJ2-2
v_call: TRBV27
d_call: -
clone_size: -

cdr3_aa: CASSWKRRGAGSYEQYF
cdr3_nt: TGTGCCAGCAGCTGGAAACGGAGGGGCGCGGGCTCCTACGAGCAGTACTTC
j_call: TRBJ2-7
v_call: TRBV27
d_call: -
clone_size: -

cdr3_aa: CASSDGLAGGDTQYF
cdr3_nt: TGTGCCAGCAGTGATGGACTAGCGGGAGGTGATACGCAGTATTTT
j_call: TRBJ2-3
v_call: TRBV2
d_call: TRBD2
clone_size: -

cdr3_aa: CASSLERGETQYF
cdr3_nt: TGTGCCAGCAGCTTAGAGCGGGGGGAGACCCAGTACTTC
j_call: TRBJ2-5
v_call: TRBV11-3
d_call: TRBD2
clone_size: once

cdr3_aa: CASSPTGGTGELFF
cdr3_nt: TGTGCCAGCAGCCCCACTGGAGGGACCGGGGAGCTGTTTTTT
j_call: TRBJ2-2
v_call: TRBV7-9
d_call: -
clone_size: -

cdr3_aa: CASSSPGDTEAFF
cdr3_nt: TGTGCCAGCAGCTCACCAGGGGACACTGAAGCTTTCTTT
j_call: TRBJ1-1
v_call: TRBV7-6
d_call: -
clone_size: -

cdr3_aa: CASSQDLRHEQFF
cdr3_nt: TGCGCCAGCAGCCAGGACTTAAGACATGAGCAGTTCTTC
j_call: TRBJ2-1
v_call: TRBV4-1
d_call: -
clone_size: -

cdr3_aa: CASSQGPTGLTPDTQYF
cdr3_nt: TGCGCCAGCAGCCAAGGTCCCACAGGGCTAACCCCAGATACGCAGTATTTT
j_call: TRBJ2-3
v_call: TRBV4-3
d_call: -
clone_size: -

cdr3_aa: CASSQATGQGRAFF
cdr3_nt: TGCGCCAGCAGCCAAGCAACGGGACAGGGTCGTGCTTTCTTT
j_call: TRBJ1-1
v_call: TRBV4-1
d_call: TRBD1
clone_size: -

cdr3_aa: CASSPVGDRAYEQYF
cdr3_nt: TGTGCCAGCAGCCCAGTGGGGGACAGGGCCTACGAGCAGTACTTC
j_call: TRBJ2-7
v_call: TRBV11-2
d_call: TRBD1
clone_size: few

cdr3_aa: CAITYGNTIYF
cdr3_nt: TGTGCCATCACCTATGGAAACACCATATATTTT
j_call: TRBJ1-3
v_call: TRBV10-3
d_call: -
clone_size: -

cdr3_aa: CASRSPGLEGTGELFF
cdr3_nt: TGCGCCAGCAGATCGCCGGGACTAGAGGGCACCGGGGAGCTGTTTTTT
j_call: TRBJ2-2
v_call: TRBV10-2
d_call: TRBD2
clone_size: -

cdr3_aa: CASSLGRGQVYNEQFF
cdr3_nt: TGTGCCAGCTCCCTCGGACGGGGACAGGTCTACAATGAGCAGTTCTTC
j_call: TRBJ2-1
v_call: TRBV18
d_call: TRBD1
clone_size: once

cdr3_aa: CSVDAVDMASGRVSNEQFF
cdr3_nt: TGCAGCGTTGATGCGGTTGATATGGCTAGCGGGAGGGTTAGCAATGAGCAGTTCTTC
j_call: TRBJ2-1
v_call: TRBV29-1
d_call: TRBD2
clone_size: -

cdr3_aa: CASSQVTGPPGSYEQYF
cdr3_nt: TGCGCCAGCAGCCAAGTAACCGGGCCACCGGGGTCCTACGAGCAGTACTTC
j_call: TRBJ2-7
v_call: TRBV4-3
d_call: -
clone_size: -

cdr3_aa: CASSDRFLAGGLYEQFF
cdr3_nt: TGTGCCAGCAGTGATAGGTTCCTGGCGGGAGGCTTGTATGAGCAGTTCTTC
j_call: TRBJ2-1
v_call: TRBV2
d_call: TRBD2
clone_size: -

cdr3_aa: CASSPWTGAFAGANVLTF
cdr3_nt: TGTGCCAGCAGCCCGTGGACAGGGGCTTTCGCTGGGGCCAACGTCCTGACTTTC
j_call: TRBJ2-6
v_call: TRBV5-6
d_call: TRBD1
clone_size: -

cdr3_aa: CASSLRQQDLAKNIQYF
cdr3_nt: TGTGCCAGCAGTCTCCGCCAGCAGGATTTGGCCAAAAACATTCAGTACTTC
j_call: TRBJ2-4
v_call: TRBV27
d_call: -
clone_size: once

cdr3_aa: CASSLRWGPFRDRVSMNTEAFF
cdr3_nt: TGCGCCAGCAGCCTACGTTGGGGACCCTTCCGGGACAGGGTATCAATGAACACTGAAGCTTTCTTT
j_call: TRBJ1-1
v_call: TRBV5-1
d_call: TRBD1
clone_size: -

cdr3_aa: CASSQATRGGPNEKLFF
cdr3_nt: TGCGCCAGCAGCCAGGCTACCCGGGGAGGGCCTAATGAAAAACTGTTTTTT
j_call: TRBJ1-4
v_call: TRBV4-3
d_call: -
clone_size: -

cdr3_aa: CAWSATGTSGRPGEQFF
cdr3_nt: TGTGCCTGGAGTGCCACCGGGACTAGCGGGAGGCCGGGGGAGCAGTTCTTC
j_call: TRBJ2-1
v_call: TRBV30
d_call: TRBD2
clone_size: -

cdr3_aa: CASRRGAETQYF
cdr3_nt: TGTGCCAGTAGGAGAGGTGCGGAGACCCAGTACTTC
j_call: TRBJ2-5
v_call: TRBV19
d_call: -
clone_size: -

cdr3_aa: CASSLEGARPEAFF
cdr3_nt: TGTGCCAGCAGCTTGGAAGGGGCGAGGCCTGAAGCTTTCTTT
j_call: TRBJ1-1
v_call: TRBV5-4
d_call: -
clone_size: -

cdr3_aa: CASSDSGRGTAYSYEQYF
cdr3_nt: TGCGCCAGCAGTGACTCGGGACGCGGGACAGCTTACTCCTACGAGCAGTACTTC
j_call: TRBJ2-7
v_call: TRBV10-2
d_call: -
clone_size: -

cdr3_aa: CSVEGRYF
cdr3_nt: TGCAGCGTTGAGGGCCGGTACTTC
j_call: TRBJ2-7
v_call: TRBV29-1
d_call: -
clone_size: -

cdr3_aa: CASRNYRVGKGYRGYTF
cdr3_nt: TGCGCCAGCAGGAACTACAGGGTGGGCAAGGGATATCGGGGCTACACCTTC
j_call: TRBJ1-2
v_call: TRBV10-2
d_call: -
clone_size: -

cdr3_aa: CANPRTTGGTEAFF
cdr3_nt: TGTGCCAATCCAAGAACCACAGGGGGCACTGAAGCTTTCTTT
j_call: TRBJ1-1
v_call: TRBV11-3
d_call: TRBD1
clone_size: -

cdr3_aa: CASIASGGSEQYF
cdr3_nt: TGTGCCAGCATAGCCTCCGGGGGGTCCGAGCAGTACTTC
j_call: TRBJ2-7
v_call: TRBV27
d_call: TRBD2
clone_size: -

cdr3_aa: CASSQEKAGVWNTEAFF
cdr3_nt: TGTGCCAGCAGCCAAGAAAAGGCGGGGGTATGGAACACTGAAGCTTTCTTT
j_call: TRBJ1-1
v_call: TRBV4-2
d_call: -
clone_size: -

cdr3_aa: CASSGGLAGVIRREQFF
cdr3_nt: TGTGCCAGCAGTGGGGGACTAGCGGGAGTAATACGGCGTGAGCAGTTCTTC
j_call: TRBJ2-1
v_call: TRBV28
d_call: TRBD2
clone_size: -

cdr3_aa: CASSHRDTGGAFF
cdr3_nt: TGTGCCAGCAGCCACCGGGACACCGGAGGTGCTTTCTTT
j_call: TRBJ1-1
v_call: TRBV5-5
d_call: -
clone_size: -

cdr3_aa: CASSAAGRYEQYF
cdr3_nt: TGTGCCAGCAGCGCAGCAGGGAGGTACGAGCAGTACTTC
j_call: TRBJ2-7
v_call: TRBV9
d_call: -
clone_size: -

cdr3_aa: CASSVIGGASSYEQYF
cdr3_nt: TGCGCCAGCAGCGTGATCGGAGGGGCCAGCTCCTACGAGCAGTACTTC
j_call: TRBJ2-7
v_call: TRBV5-1
d_call: -
clone_size: -

cdr3_aa: CASSLSVRGTPYEQYF
cdr3_nt: TGTGCCAGCAGCTTATCGGTCAGGGGGACGCCCTACGAGCAGTACTTC
j_call: TRBJ2-7
v_call: TRBV11-2
d_call: TRBD1
clone_size: -

cdr3_aa: CASSQDKMTSGKSYEQYF
cdr3_nt: TGCGCCAGCAGCCAAGATAAAATGACTAGCGGGAAATCCTACGAGCAGTACTTC
j_call: TRBJ2-7
v_call: TRBV4-3
d_call: TRBD2
clone_size: once

cdr3_aa: CATSSHRGLAGYNEQFF
cdr3_nt: TGTGCCACCAGCAGCCACAGGGGACTAGCGGGGTACAATGAGCAGTTCTTC
j_call: TRBJ2-1
v_call: TRBV15
d_call: TRBD2
clone_size: once

cdr3_aa: CSVAPGTGGHEQYF
cdr3_nt: TGCAGCGTCGCTCCAGGGACAGGGGGCCACGAGCAGTACTTC
j_call: TRBJ2-7
v_call: TRBV29-1
d_call: TRBD1
clone_size: -

cdr3_aa: CAGSKADTSGEGRRYEQYF
cdr3_nt: TGTGCCGGTTCTAAGGCGGATACTAGCGGAGAGGGTCGAAGATACGAGCAGTACTTC
j_call: TRBJ2-7
v_call: TRBV11-2
d_call: TRBD2
clone_size: -

cdr3_aa: CSVGLGGAWYGYTF
cdr3_nt: TGCAGCGTGGGGTTGGGAGGGGCTTGGTATGGCTACACCTTC
j_call: TRBJ1-2
v_call: TRBV29-1
d_call: -
clone_size: -

cdr3_aa: CASSFSQGRGENIQYF
cdr3_nt: TGTGCCAGCAGCTTCTCGCAGGGTCGAGGAGAAAACATTCAGTACTTC
j_call: TRBJ2-4
v_call: TRBV7-9
d_call: -
clone_size: few

cdr3_aa: CASSYRDRDSNQPQHF
cdr3_nt: TGTGCCAGCAGTTACCGGGACAGGGATAGCAATCAGCCCCAGCATTTT
j_call: TRBJ1-5
v_call: TRBV6-6
d_call: TRBD1
clone_size: -

cdr3_aa: CASSPRDRGLMNTEAFF
cdr3_nt: TGTGCCAGCTCACCAAGGGACAGGGGGCTCATGAACACTGAAGCTTTCTTT
j_call: TRBJ1-1
v_call: TRBV18
d_call: TRBD1
clone_size: -

cdr3_aa: CASSWAPYEQYF
cdr3_nt: TGTGCCAGCAGCTGGGCACCTTACGAGCAGTACTTC
j_call: TRBJ2-7
v_call: TRBV5-4
d_call: -
clone_size: -

cdr3_aa: CASARQGTQPQHF
cdr3_nt: TGTGCCAGCGCGCGGCAGGGGACTCAGCCCCAGCATTTT
j_call: TRBJ1-5
v_call: TRBV6-5
d_call: -
clone_size: once

cdr3_aa: CASSQMGTEETQYF
cdr3_nt: TGTGCCAGCAGCCAGATGGGGACAGAAGAGACCCAGTACTTC
j_call: TRBJ2-5
v_call: TRBV13
d_call: TRBD1
clone_size: -

cdr3_aa: CASSHPEEMRGTDTQYF
cdr3_nt: TGTGCCAGCAGCCACCCGGAGGAGATGCGAGGCACAGATACGCAGTATTTT
j_call: TRBJ2-3
v_call: TRBV7-6
d_call: -
clone_size: few

cdr3_aa: CASSVGTSGAHEQYF
cdr3_nt: TGTGCCAGCAGTGTCGGGACTAGCGGGGCCCACGAGCAGTACTTC
j_call: TRBJ2-7
v_call: TRBV2
d_call: TRBD2
clone_size: -

cdr3_aa: CASSDWGGGSLDGYTF
cdr3_nt: TGTGCCAGCAGTGATTGGGGGGGTGGCTCCCTTGATGGCTACACCTTC
j_call: TRBJ1-2
v_call: TRBV25-1
d_call: -
clone_size: -